This TCR beta chain was identified during a study of cytomegalovirus exposure and HLA in healthy donors. The study's findings and limits: The investigators catalogued 164 TCR beta chains as cytomegalovirus-associated.

TCRdb's copy holds only in-frame clones and misses some; the assay was immunoSEQ multiplex PCR. The table includes 140,000 or so clones, 89% detected once. Turning to this clone: Its antigen remains unknown.

The TCR comes from a woman aged 18-29 years in good health and CMV-seropositive. The sample comprised PBMCs.

CDR3 loop: CASSHRTTSETPLHF. CDR3 sequence (DNA): TGTGCCAGCAGCCACCGGACAACGAGTGAAACACCCCTCCACTTT. This chain uses TRBV4-2 with TRBJ1-6; D is possibly TRBD1 (5 bases). The CDR3 has 15 residues. Germline CDR1 LGHNA, CDR2 YNFKEQ. Trimming stripped 3 bases from V and 11 bases from J, with 17 bases between.